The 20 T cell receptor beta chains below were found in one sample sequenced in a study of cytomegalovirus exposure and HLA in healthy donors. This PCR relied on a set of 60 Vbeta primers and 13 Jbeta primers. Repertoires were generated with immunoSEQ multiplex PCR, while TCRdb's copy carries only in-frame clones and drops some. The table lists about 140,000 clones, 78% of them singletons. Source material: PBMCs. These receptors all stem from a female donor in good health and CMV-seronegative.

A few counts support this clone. CDR3 protein: CAWSVKQGWGDTQYF. CDR3 in DNA: TGTGCCTGGAGTGTAAAACAGGGGTGGGGGGATACGCAGTATTTT. This chain uses TRBV30 with TRBJ2-3, with TRBD1 matching over 7 bases. Germline trimming cut 0 bases from V and 6 bases from J; bases unmatched to any gene: 9. This CDR3 comprises 15 residues. Germline-derived CDR1 and CDR2 are GTSNPN and SVGIG (reference sequence).

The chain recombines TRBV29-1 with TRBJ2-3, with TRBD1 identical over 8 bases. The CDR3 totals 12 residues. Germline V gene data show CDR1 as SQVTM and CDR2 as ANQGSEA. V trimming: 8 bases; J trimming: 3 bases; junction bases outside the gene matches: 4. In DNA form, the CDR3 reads TGCAGCTCAGGACAGGGAACAGATACGCAGTATTTT. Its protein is CSSGQGTDTQYF.

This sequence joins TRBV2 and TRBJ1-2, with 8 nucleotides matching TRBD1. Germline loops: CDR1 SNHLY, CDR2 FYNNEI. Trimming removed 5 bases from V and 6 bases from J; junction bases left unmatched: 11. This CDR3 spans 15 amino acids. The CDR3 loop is CASSLRWTGSDGYTF. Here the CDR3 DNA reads TGTGCCAGCAGTCTACGCTGGACAGGGAGTGATGGCTACACCTTC.

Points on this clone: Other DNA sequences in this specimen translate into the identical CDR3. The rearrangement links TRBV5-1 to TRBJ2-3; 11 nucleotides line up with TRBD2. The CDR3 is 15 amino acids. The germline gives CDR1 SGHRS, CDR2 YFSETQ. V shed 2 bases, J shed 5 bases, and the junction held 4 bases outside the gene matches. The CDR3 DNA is TGCGCCAGCAGCTTAGGTCTAGCGGGAGGAGATACGCAGTATTTT. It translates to CASSLGLAGGDTQYF.

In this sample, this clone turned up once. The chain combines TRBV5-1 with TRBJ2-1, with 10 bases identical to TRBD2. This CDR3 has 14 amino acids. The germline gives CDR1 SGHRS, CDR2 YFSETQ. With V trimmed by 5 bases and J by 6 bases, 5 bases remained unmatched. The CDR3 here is CASRSLAGANEQFF. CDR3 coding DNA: TGCGCCAGCAGAAGCCTAGCGGGAGCCAATGAGCAGTTCTTC.

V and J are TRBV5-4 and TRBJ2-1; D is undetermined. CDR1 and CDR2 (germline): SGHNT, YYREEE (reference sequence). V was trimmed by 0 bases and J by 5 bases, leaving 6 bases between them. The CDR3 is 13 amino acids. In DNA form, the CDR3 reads TGTGCCAGCAGCTTGGTCCGGGACAATGAGCAGTTCTTC. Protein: CASSLVRDNEQFF.

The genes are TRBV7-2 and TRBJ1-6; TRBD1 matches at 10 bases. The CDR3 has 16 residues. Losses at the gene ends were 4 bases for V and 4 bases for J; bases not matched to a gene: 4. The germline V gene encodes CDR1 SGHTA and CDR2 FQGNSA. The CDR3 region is CASSSRTGGYNSPLHF. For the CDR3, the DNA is TGTGCCAGCAGCTCCCGGACAGGGGGTTATAATTCACCCCTCCACTTT.

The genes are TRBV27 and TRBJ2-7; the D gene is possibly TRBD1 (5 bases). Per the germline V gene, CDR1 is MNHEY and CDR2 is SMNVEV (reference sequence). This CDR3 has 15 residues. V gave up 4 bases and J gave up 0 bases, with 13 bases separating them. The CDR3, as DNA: TGTGCCAGCAGTTCCACGACAGTTTACTCCTACGAGCAGTACTTC. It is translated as CASSSTTVYSYEQYF.

The CDR3 region is CSVKQGNTEAFF. In DNA, the CDR3 is TGCAGCGTTAAACAGGGGAACACTGAAGCTTTCTTT. V is TRBV29-1 and J is TRBJ1-1, with a weak D call TRBD1 (6 bases). Germline CDR1 reads SQVTM; CDR2 reads ANQGSEA. Trimming removed 5 bases from V and 1 base from J, with 8 bases in between. This CDR3 contains 12 residues. The full variable domain, its missing parts supplied by reference TRBV29-1 and TRBJ1-1, is SAVISQKPSRDICQRGTSLTIQCQVDSQVTMMFWYRQQPGQSLTLIATANQGSEATYESGFVIDKFPISRPNLTFSTLTVSNMSPEDSSIYLCSVKQGNTEAFFGQGTRLTVV.

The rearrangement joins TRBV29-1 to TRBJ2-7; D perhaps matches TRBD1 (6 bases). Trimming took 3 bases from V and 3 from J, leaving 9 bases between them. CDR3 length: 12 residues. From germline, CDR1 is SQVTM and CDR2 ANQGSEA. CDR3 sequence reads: CSVELGHYEQYF. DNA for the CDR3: TGCAGCGTTGAGCTGGGACACTACGAGCAGTACTTC.

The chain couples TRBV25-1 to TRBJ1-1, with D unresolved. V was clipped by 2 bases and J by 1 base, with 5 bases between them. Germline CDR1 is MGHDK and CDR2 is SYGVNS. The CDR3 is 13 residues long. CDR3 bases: TGTGCCAGCAGTGAACCCCAGAACACTGAAGCTTTCTTT. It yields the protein CASSEPQNTEAFF.

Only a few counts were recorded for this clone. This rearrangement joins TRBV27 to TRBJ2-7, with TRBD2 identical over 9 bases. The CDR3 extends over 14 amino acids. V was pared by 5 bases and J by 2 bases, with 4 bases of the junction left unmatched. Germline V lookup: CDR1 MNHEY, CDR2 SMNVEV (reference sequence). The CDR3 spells CASSLSGRTYEQYF. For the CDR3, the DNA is TGTGCCAGCAGTCTTAGCGGGAGAACCTACGAGCAGTACTTC.

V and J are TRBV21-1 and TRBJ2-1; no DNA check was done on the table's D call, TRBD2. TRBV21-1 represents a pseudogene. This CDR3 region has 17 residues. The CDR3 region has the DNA TGTGCCAGCAGCAAAGTTAACCGGGAGGGCCTCGTAGATGAGCAGTTCTTC. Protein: CASSKVNREGLVDEQFF.

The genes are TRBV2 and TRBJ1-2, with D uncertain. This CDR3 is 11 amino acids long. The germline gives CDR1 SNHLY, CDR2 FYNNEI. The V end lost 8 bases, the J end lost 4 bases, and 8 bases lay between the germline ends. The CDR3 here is CASRRGYGYTF. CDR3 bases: TGTGCCAGCCGACGGGGCTATGGCTACACCTTC.

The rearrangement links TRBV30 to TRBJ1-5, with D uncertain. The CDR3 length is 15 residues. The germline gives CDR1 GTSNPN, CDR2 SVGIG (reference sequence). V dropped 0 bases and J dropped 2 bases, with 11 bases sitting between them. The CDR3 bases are TGTGCCTGGAGTGTACCGTCCGGGGGCAATCAGCCCCAGCATTTT. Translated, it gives CAWSVPSGGNQPQHF.

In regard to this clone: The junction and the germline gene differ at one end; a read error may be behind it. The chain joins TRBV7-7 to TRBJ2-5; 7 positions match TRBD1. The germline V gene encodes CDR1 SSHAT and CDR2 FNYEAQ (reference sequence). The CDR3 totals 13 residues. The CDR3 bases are TGTGCTAGCAGCCGGGACAGTCAAGAGACCCAGTACTTC. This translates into CASSRDSQETQYF.

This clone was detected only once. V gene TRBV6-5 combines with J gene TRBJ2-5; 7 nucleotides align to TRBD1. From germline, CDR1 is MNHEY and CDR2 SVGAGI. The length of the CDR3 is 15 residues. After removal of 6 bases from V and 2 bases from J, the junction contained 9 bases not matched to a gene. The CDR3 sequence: CASSRSGTAQETQYF. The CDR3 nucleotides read TGTGCCAGCAGCCGCTCCGGGACAGCTCAAGAGACCCAGTACTTC.

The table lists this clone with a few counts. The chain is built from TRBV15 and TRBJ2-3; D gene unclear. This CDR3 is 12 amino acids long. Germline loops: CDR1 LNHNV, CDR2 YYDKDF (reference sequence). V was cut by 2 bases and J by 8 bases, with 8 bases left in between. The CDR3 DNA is TGTGCCACCAGCAGATCGGGTCGTACGCAGTATTTT. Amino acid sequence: CATSRSGRTQYF.

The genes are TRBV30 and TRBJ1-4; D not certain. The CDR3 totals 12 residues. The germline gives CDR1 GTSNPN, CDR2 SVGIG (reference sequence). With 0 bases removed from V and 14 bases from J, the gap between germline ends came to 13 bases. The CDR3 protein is CAWSVVAKTLFF. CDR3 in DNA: TGTGCCTGGAGTGTGGTCGCGAAAACTCTGTTTTTT. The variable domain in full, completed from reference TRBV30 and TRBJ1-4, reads SQTIHQWPATLVQPVGSPLSLECTVEGTSNPNLYWYRQAAGRGLQLLFYSVGIGQISSEVPQNLSASRPQDRQFILSSKKLLLSDSGFYLCAWSVVAKTLFFGSGTQLSVL.

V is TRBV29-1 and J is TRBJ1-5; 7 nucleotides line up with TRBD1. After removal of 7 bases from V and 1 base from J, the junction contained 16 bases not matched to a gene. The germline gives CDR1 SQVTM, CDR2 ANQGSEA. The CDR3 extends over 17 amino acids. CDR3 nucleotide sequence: TGCAGCGCCTTGACAGGGCCGGGGTTTGGGAGCAATCAGCCCCAGCATTTT. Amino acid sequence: CSALTGPGFGSNQPQHF.